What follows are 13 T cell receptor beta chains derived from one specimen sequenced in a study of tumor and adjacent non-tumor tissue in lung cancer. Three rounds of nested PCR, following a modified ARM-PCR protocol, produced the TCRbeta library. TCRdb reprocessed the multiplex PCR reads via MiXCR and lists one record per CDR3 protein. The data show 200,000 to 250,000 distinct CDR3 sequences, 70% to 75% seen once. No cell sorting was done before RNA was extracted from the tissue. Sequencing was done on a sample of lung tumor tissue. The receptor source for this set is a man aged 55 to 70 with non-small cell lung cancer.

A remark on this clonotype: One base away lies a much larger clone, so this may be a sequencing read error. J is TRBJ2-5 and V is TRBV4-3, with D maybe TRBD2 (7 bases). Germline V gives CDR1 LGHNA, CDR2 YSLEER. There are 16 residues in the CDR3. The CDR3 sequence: CASNQDLPGGRETQYF. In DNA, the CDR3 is TGCGCCAGCAACCAAGATCTGCCGGGGGGCAGGGAGACCCAGTACTTC.

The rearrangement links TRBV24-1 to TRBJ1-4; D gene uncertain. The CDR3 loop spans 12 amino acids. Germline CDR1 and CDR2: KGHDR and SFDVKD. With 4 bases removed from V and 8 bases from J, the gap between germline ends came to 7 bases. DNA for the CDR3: TGTGCCACCAGTGACATGTGGGAAAAACTGTTTTTT. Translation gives CATSDMWEKLFF.

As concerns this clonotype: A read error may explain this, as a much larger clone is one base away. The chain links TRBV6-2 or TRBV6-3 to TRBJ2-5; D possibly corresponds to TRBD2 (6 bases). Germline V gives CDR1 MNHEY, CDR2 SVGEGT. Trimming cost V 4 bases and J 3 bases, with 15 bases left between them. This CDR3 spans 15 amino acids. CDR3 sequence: CASSSHREWKETQYF. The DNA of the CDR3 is TGTGCCAGCAGTTCCCATCGGGAGTGGAAAGAGACCCAGTACTTC.

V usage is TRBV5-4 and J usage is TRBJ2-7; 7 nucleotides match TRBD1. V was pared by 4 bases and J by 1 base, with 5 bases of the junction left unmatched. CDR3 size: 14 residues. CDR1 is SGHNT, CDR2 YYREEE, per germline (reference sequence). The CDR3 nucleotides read TGTGCCAGCAGCCCGACAGGGCGGTCCTACGAGCAGTACTTC. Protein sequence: CASSPTGRSYEQYF.

CDR3 region: CASSLATSGGPTDTQYF. In nucleotides, the CDR3 is TGCGCCAGCAGCTTGGCTACTAGCGGGGGGCCCACAGATACGCAGTATTTT. V is TRBV5-1 and J is TRBJ2-3; TRBD2 matches 12 bases. Trimming at V came to 0 bases and at J to 2 bases, leaving 4 bases not matched to a gene. This CDR3 has 17 residues. CDR1 SGHRS and CDR2 YFSETQ come from the germline V gene.

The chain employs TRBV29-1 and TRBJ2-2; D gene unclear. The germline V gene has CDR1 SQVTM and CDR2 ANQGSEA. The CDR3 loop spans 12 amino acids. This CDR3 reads CSVQIATGELFF. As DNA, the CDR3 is TGCAGTGTTCAAATTGCCACCGGGGAGCTGTTTTTT.

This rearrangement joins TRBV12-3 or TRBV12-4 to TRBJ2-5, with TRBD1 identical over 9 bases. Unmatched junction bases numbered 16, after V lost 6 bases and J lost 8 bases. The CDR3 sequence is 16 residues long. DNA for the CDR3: TGTGCCAGCAGACCAGATGGACAGGGGAGATGGGAAACCCAGTACTTC. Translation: CASRPDGQGRWETQYF.

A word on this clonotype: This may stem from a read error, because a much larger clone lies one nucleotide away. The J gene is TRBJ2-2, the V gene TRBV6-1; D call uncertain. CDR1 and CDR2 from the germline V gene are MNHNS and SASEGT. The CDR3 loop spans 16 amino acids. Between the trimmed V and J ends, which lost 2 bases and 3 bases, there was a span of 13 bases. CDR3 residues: CASSERRMEYTGELFF. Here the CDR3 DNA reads TGTGCCAGCAGTGAACGGCGGATGGAGTACACCGGGGAGCTGTTTTTT.

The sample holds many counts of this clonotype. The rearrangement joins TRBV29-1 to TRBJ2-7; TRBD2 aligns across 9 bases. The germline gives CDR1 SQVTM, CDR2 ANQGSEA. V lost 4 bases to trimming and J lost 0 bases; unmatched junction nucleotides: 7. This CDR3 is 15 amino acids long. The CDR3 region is CSVVLAGVPSYEQYF. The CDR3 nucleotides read TGCAGCGTTGTCTTAGCGGGAGTCCCCTCCTACGAGCAGTACTTC.

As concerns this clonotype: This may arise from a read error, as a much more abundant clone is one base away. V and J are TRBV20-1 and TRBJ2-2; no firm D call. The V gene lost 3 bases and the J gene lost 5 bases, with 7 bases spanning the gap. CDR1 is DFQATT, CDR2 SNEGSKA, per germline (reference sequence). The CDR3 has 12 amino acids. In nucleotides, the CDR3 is TGCAGTGCTAGCTGGGTTACCGGGGAGCTGTTTTTT. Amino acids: CSASWVTGELFF.

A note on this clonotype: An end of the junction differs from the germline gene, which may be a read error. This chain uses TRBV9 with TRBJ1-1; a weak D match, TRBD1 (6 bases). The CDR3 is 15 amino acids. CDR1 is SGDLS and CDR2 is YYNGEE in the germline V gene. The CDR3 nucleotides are TGTGCCATCAATGGACAGACAACTATGAACACTGAAGCTATCTTT. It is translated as CAINGQTTMNTEAIF.

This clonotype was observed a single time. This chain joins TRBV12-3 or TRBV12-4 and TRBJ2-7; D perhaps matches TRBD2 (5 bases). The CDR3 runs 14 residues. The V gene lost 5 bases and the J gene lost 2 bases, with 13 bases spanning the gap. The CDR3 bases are TGTGCCAGCAGTCGGACGGGGAATACCTACGAGCAGTACTTC. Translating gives CASSRTGNTYEQYF.

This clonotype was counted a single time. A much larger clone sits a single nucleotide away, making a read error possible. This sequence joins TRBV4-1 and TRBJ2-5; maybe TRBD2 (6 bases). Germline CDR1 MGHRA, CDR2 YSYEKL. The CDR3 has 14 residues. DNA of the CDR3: TGCGCCAACAGCCCCGACTCGGAGGGTCAGACCCAGTACTTC. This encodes CANSPDSEGQTQYF.